One sample yielded the 22 T cell receptor beta chains listed below, sequenced in a study of blood T cells in healthy people across ages. For the second PCR, which ran for 7 to 11 cycles, a sample-barcoded 5' primer and a J-beta primer mix were used. MiXCR was run by TCRdb on the 5' RACE reads, yielding one entry per CDR3 protein. The data contain more than 900,000 distinct CDR3 sequences, under 30% of them singletons. This sample also belongs to another study, concerning T cells of mothers and their children.

Sequencing used blood. The receptors stem from a girl aged 2 to 10 in good health.

As regards this clonotype: The limits of the CDR3 on the DNA are not certain, so only TCRdb's listed CDR3 is given. The chain employs TRBV11-2 and TRBJ1-3; the D call of TRBD1 is as the table states it, not checked on the DNA. Germline loops: CDR1 SGHAT, CDR2 FQNNGV. Termini included, the CDR3 measures 14 amino acids. The CDR3: CASSSVAQGNTICF.

The chain couples TRBV12-3 or TRBV12-4 to TRBJ1-1, with D perhaps TRBD1 (5 bases). The V end lost 8 bases, the J end lost 5 bases, and 15 bases lay between the germline ends. This CDR3 is built from 13 residues. CDR3 loop: CASRSEEGTEAFF. In DNA form, the CDR3 reads TGTGCCAGCCGGTCGGAGGAGGGGACTGAAGCTTTCTTT.

The chain links TRBV9 to TRBJ2-3; D is possibly TRBD2 (5 bases). The length of the CDR3 is 15 residues. Trimming removed 0 bases at V and 0 bases at J, with 8 bases between. Germline values: CDR1 SGDLS, CDR2 YYNGEE. In DNA, the CDR3 is TGTGCCAGCAGCGTAGGGGAGACGAGCACAGATACGCAGTATTTT. Protein: CASSVGETSTDTQYF. The variable domain in full, completed from reference TRBV9 and TRBJ2-3, reads DSGVTQTPKHLITATGQRVTLRCSPRSGDLSVYWYQQSLDQGLQFLIQYYNGEERAKGNILERFSAQQFPDLHSELNLSSLELGDSALYFCASSVGETSTDTQYFGPGTRLTVL.

The V call is TRBV20-1, the J call TRBJ1-2; 10 nucleotides line up with TRBD1. Germline V lookup: CDR1 DFQATT, CDR2 SNEGSKA (reference sequence). The CDR3 runs 16 residues. The V and J ends lost 0 bases and 2 bases, in that order; junction bases with no gene match: 6. The CDR3 bases are TGCAGTGCTAGAGATAGAGGGACAGGGGACAACTATGGCTACACCTTC. Translation gives CSARDRGTGDNYGYTF.

This clonotype was observed a few times. The genes are TRBV4-2 and TRBJ1-1; D gene unclear. CDR1 LGHNA and CDR2 YNFKEQ come from the germline V gene. The CDR3 runs to 14 residues. The V and J ends lost 1 base and 1 base respectively, with 7 bases between them. The CDR3 bases are TGTGCCAGCAGCCAAGCTACGGGGAACACTGAAGCTTTCTTT. Its protein product is CASSQATGNTEAFF.

The rearrangement uses TRBV5-1 and TRBJ1-1, with 9 bases aligning to TRBD1. Germline CDR1 and CDR2: SGHRS and YFSETQ. The CDR3 totals 17 residues. V dropped 0 bases and J dropped 4; count of bases not matched to a gene: 10. In DNA, the CDR3 is TGCGCCAGCAGCTTGGACCCGGGACAGGGAGTAAGCACTGAAGCTTTCTTT. It is translated as CASSLDPGQGVSTEAFF.

The chain recombines TRBV28 with TRBJ1-2, with D unclear. The CDR3 extends over 13 amino acids. Trimming cost V 5 bases and J 4 bases, with 11 bases left between them. Germline V lookup: CDR1 MDHEN, CDR2 SYDVKM. CDR3 loop: CASSRQEGYGYTF. The CDR3 DNA reads TGTGCCAGCAGTCGTCAGGAAGGCTATGGCTACACCTTC.

The CDR3 loop reads CASSLGTPLHEQYF. In DNA form, the CDR3 reads TGTGCCAGCAGCTTAGGGACTCCCCTCCACGAGCAGTACTTC. The V call is TRBV11-2, the J call TRBJ2-7; D is possibly TRBD2 (5 bases). The V and J ends lost 1 base and 5 bases respectively, with 12 bases between them. Germline V gene lookup returns CDR1 SGHAT and CDR2 FQNNGV. The CDR3 is 14 amino acids.

The chain recombines TRBV2 with TRBJ1-1; D not resolved. The germline V gene has CDR1 SNHLY and CDR2 FYNNEI. The CDR3 is 13 residues long. V gave up 7 bases and J gave up 3 bases, with 12 bases separating them. CDR3 coding DNA: TGTGCCAGCATCGAGGGCCCTTACACTGAAGCTTTCTTT. Translation: CASIEGPYTEAFF. Full variable domain (outside the CDR3, taken from reference TRBV2 and TRBJ1-1): EPEVTQTPSHQVTQMGQEVILRCVPISNHLYFYWYRQILGQKVEFLVSFYNNEISEKSEIFDDQFSVERPDGSNFTLKIRSTKLEDSAMYFCASIEGPYTEAFFGQGTRLTVV.

The chain combines TRBV28 with TRBJ2-3, with no clear D. Germline V gives CDR1 MDHEN, CDR2 SYDVKM. Trimming removed 8 bases from V and 7 bases from J, with 13 bases in between. This CDR3 comprises 12 residues. The CDR3 loop reads CASGPGAYTQYF. CDR3 coding DNA: TGTGCCAGCGGCCCCGGAGCTTATACGCAGTATTTT.

This clonotype was detected a few times. The genes are TRBV28 and TRBJ2-7; TRBD2 matches at 7 bases. The length of the CDR3 is 15 residues. Germline V gene data show CDR1 as MDHEN and CDR2 as SYDVKM. The V gene end was trimmed by 11 bases and the J gene end by 2 bases; junction bases not matched to a gene: 15. CDR3 DNA: TGTGCCGTATCACCCGCCTTTGCGGGAGCCTACGAGCAGTACTTC. This codes for CAVSPAFAGAYEQYF.

The DNA of the CDR3 is TGTGCCATCAGTGATCCAGAGGCGGGGGCCTCTTTCAATTCACCCCTCCACTTT. Protein product: CAISDPEAGASFNSPLHF. V and J are TRBV10-3 and TRBJ1-6; a possible D gene is TRBD1 (6 bases). The germline V gene has CDR1 ENHRY and CDR2 SYGVKD. The CDR3 is 18 amino acids. Trimming cost V 3 bases and J 7 bases, with 22 bases left between them.

This clonotype was seen more than once but under ten times. The chain couples TRBV24-1 to TRBJ1-5; TRBD1 matches 7 bases. In germline, CDR1 is KGHDR, CDR2 SFDVKD. Germline trimming cut 11 bases from V and 7 bases from J; bases unmatched to any gene: 7. The CDR3 spans 12 residues. CDR3 DNA: TGTGCCATCAAGGGGGCTGGGCAGCCCCAGCATTTT. It encodes CAIKGAGQPQHF.

The genes are TRBV20-1 and TRBJ2-3, with D tentatively TRBD1 (5 bases). Germline V gene sequence: CDR1 DFQATT, CDR2 SNEGSKA (reference sequence). Trimming cost V 6 bases and J 11 bases, with 15 bases left between them. The CDR3 has 11 residues. CDR3 sequence: CSARRDSEQYF. The CDR3 DNA reads TGCAGTGCGCGCCGAGACAGTGAGCAGTATTTT.

The chain carries TRBV6-5 and TRBJ1-2; the D gene is possibly TRBD1 (6 bases). The CDR3 has 12 residues. Trimming took 6 bases from V and 4 from J, leaving 9 bases between them. Germline CDR1 reads MNHEY; CDR2 reads SVGAGI. CDR3 sequence reads: CASREGGYGYTF. DNA of the CDR3: TGTGCCAGCAGGGAGGGGGGCTATGGCTACACCTTC.

This clonotype was observed a few times. A junction end diverges from the germline sequence, so it may reflect a read error. This sequence joins TRBV28 and TRBJ1-1, with D unresolved. Looked up from germline, CDR1 is MDHEN and CDR2 is SYDVKM. The CDR3 contains 16 residues. CDR3 residues: CASGFSTRTMNTEAFF. CDR3 in DNA: TGTGCCAGCGGTTTCTCAACACGGACTATGAACACTGAAGCTTTCTTT.

There are a few counts of this clonotype. The V call is TRBV6-1, the J call TRBJ2-3; D gene unclear. This CDR3 has 14 residues. Germline CDR1 MNHNS, CDR2 SASEGT. V lost 3 bases and J 6 bases, leaving 13 bases between the germline ends. CDR3 nucleotides: TGTGCCAGCAGTGACGAACCACTACGGGATACGCAGTATTTT. This codes for CASSDEPLRDTQYF.

The chain is built from TRBV15 and TRBJ2-3; D gene unclear. V was cut by 3 bases and J by 10 bases, with 20 bases left in between. The CDR3 has 15 amino acids. Germline CDR1 reads LNHNV; CDR2 reads YYDKDF (reference sequence). The CDR3 sequence: CATSSSGRAQASQYF. CDR3 coding DNA: TGTGCCACCAGCAGCTCTGGACGGGCTCAAGCGTCGCAGTATTTT.

The chain uses TRBV19 and TRBJ2-5, with TRBD1 as a possible D gene (5 bases). Trimming took off 4 bases at V and 4 bases at J, with 10 bases between the two ends. The CDR3 is 13 amino acids. Germline V gene data show CDR1 as LNHDA and CDR2 as SQIVND (reference sequence). CDR3: CASSKTGAETQYF. The CDR3 DNA reads TGTGCCAGTAGTAAGACTGGGGCAGAGACCCAGTACTTC.

On this clonotype itself: The junction shows a germline mismatch at one end, possibly a read error. The V call is TRBV29-1, the J call TRBJ1-4; 10 bases agree with TRBD1. The CDR3 has 13 residues. The germline V gene encodes CDR1 SQVTM and CDR2 ANQGSEA. CDR3 nucleotide sequence: TGCAGCGTTGAAGATCCCCTGACAGGGGGCCTCCTTTTT. It specifies CSVEDPLTGGLLF.

The table lists this clonotype with a few counts. CDR3 nucleotide sequence: TGTGCCAGCAGCCTCCGGACTACGTGGGGGAACTATGGCTACACCTTC. This codes for CASSLRTTWGNYGYTF. The chain is built from TRBV3-1 and TRBJ1-2; D might be TRBD1 (5 bases). The germline CDR1 and CDR2 sequences are LGHDT and YNNKEL (reference sequence). The CDR3 consists of 16 residues. V lost 4 bases to trimming and J lost 2 bases, with 17 bases between them. Full variable domain (rest looked up from reference TRBV3-1 and TRBJ1-2): DTAVSQTPKYLVTQMGNDKSIKCEQNLGHDTMYWYKQDSKKFLKIMFSYNNKELIINETVPNRFSPKSPDKAHLNLHINSLELGDSAVYFCASSLRTTWGNYGYTFGSGTRLTVV.

This clonotype was seen a handful of times. The rearrangement links TRBV28 to TRBJ1-1; D not resolved. V was pared by 8 bases and J by 11 bases, with 30 bases between. CDR3 length: 16 amino acids. Germline V gene sequence: CDR1 MDHEN, CDR2 SYDVKM. The CDR3 protein is CASRSTLPGTLHEAFF. CDR3 coding DNA: TGTGCCAGCCGATCAACCCTCCCGGGAACCTTACATGAGGCTTTCTTT.